These T cell receptor beta chains were read from a single sample in a study of blood T cells in healthy people across ages. Using its own MiXCR run on the 5' RACE reads, TCRdb lists one record per CDR3 protein. This sample has around 820,000 distinct CDR3 sequences; 20% to 25% occur once, and the top ten carry approximately 3.7%. The same sample was also studied in work on T cells of mothers and their children.

Sample: blood. The receptors come from a boy aged 10-17 years in good health. CDR3s include the opening cysteine and the closing phenylalanine or tryptophan. A D gene is named only where the DNA matches it firmly. Size tells how often a clone was seen (once, few, many) or the class of an expanded clone, and some rows leave it out.

j_call clone_size v_call d_call cdr3_aa cdr3_nt
TRBJ2-7 - TRBV2 TRBD1 CASREPGQVSYEQYF TGTGCCAGCAGGGAACCGGGACAGGTCTCCTACGAGCAGTACTTC
TRBJ2-7 - TRBV3-1 - CASNQVLGGASYEQYF TGTGCCAGCAACCAAGTGTTAGGAGGTGCATCCTACGAGCAGTACTTC
TRBJ2-1 few TRBV20-1 TRBD1 CSASGTEGPLDNEQFF TGCAGTGCTAGCGGGACAGAAGGCCCCTTGGACAATGAGCAGTTCTTC
TRBJ2-3 - TRBV24-1 TRBD2 CATSDFGGDTDTQYF TGTGCCACCAGTGATTTCGGGGGGGACACAGATACGCAGTATTTT
TRBJ2-5 - TRBV6-2/TRBV6-3 TRBD1 CASRETGQGGTQYF TGTGCCAGCAGGGAGACGGGACAGGGTGGGACCCAGTACTTC
TRBJ2-5 - TRBV28 TRBD2 CASSRGGLAGGQETQYF TGTGCCAGCAGCCGGGGAGGACTAGCGGGAGGACAAGAGACCCAGTACTTC
TRBJ2-5 few TRBV29-1 TRBD2 CSVETGAGGLGETQYF TGCAGCGTTGAGACCGGCGCGGGAGGGCTGGGGGAGACCCAGTACTTC
TRBJ2-4 - TRBV3-1 - CASSQGLLLAKNIQYF TGTGCCAGCAGCCAAGGACTGCTTCTAGCCAAAAACATTCAGTACTTC
TRBJ1-5 few TRBV2 TRBD1 CASGLGQSKNQPQHF TGTGCCAGCGGCCTGGGACAGTCGAAAAATCAGCCCCAGCATTTT
TRBJ2-7 - TRBV6-2/TRBV6-3 TRBD2 CANSYSPFRGGLLEQYF TGTGCCAACAGTTACAGCCCTTTTAGGGGAGGGCTCTTGGAGCAGTACTTC
TRBJ2-5 - TRBV11-2 - CASSLASIREWETQYF TGTGCCAGCAGCTTAGCCTCTATCCGGGAATGGGAGACCCAGTACTTC
TRBJ2-3 - TRBV20-1 TRBD2 CSAPVSGTSGSKYTDTQYF TGCAGTGCCCCAGTCTCCGGGACTAGCGGGTCAAAGTACACAGATACGCAGTATTTT
TRBJ1-2 - TRBV4-3 - CASSQDKAGPGTF TGCGCCAGCAGCCAAGATAAGGCGGGGCCTGGGACCTTC
TRBJ1-1 - TRBV14 - CASSQTGQTEAFF TGTGCCAGCAGCCAGACCGGACAGACTGAAGCTTTCTTT
TRBJ2-1 few TRBV11-1 TRBD2 CASSLGTSGRSSYNEQFF TGTGCCAGCAGCTTGGGGACTAGCGGGAGGAGTTCCTACAATGAGCAGTTCTTC
TRBJ2-5 - TRBV12-3/TRBV12-4 - CASSFGVTMETQYF TGTGCCAGCAGTTTTGGCGTGACTATGGAGACCCAGTACTTC
TRBJ2-3 few TRBV30 - CAWSVMAGEADTQYF TGTGCCTGGAGTGTAATGGCAGGGGAGGCAGATACGCAGTATTTT
TRBJ2-3 - TRBV12-3/TRBV12-4 - CASSPVRISTDTQYF TGTGCCAGCAGTCCTGTCCGGATTAGCACAGATACGCAGTATTTT
TRBJ1-4 few TRBV4-1 TRBD1 CASSPRDRGLTNEKLFF TGCGCCAGCAGCCCTAGGGACAGGGGGCTAACTAATGAAAAACTGTTTTTT
TRBJ2-1 few TRBV20-1 - CSANRAKSAYNEQFF TGCAGTGCGAATAGGGCAAAGAGTGCCTACAATGAGCAGTTCTTC
TRBJ2-3 - TRBV29-1 - CSVEGQLRRDTQYF TGCAGCGTTGAAGGGCAGCTCAGACGAGATACGCAGTATTTT
TRBJ1-5 few TRBV6-6 - CASSPQGPRNQPQHF TGTGCCAGCAGTCCTCAGGGTCCTCGCAATCAGCCCCAGCATTTT
TRBJ2-7 - TRBV6-2/TRBV6-3 - CASSSRQSYSYEQYF TGTGCCAGCAGCTCTAGACAGTCGTATTCCTACGAGCAGTACTTC
TRBJ1-2 - TRBV10-3 TRBD1 CAISAGTGSYTF TGTGCCATCAGTGCCGGGACAGGGAGCTACACCTTC
TRBJ2-6 few TRBV6-5 - CTSSFKPSGANVLTF TGTACCAGCAGTTTCAAGCCCTCTGGGGCCAACGTCCTGACTTTC
TRBJ2-3 few TRBV4-2 TRBD2 CASSQDSGSADTQYF TGTGCCAGCAGCCAAGATAGCGGGAGTGCAGATACGCAGTATTTT
TRBJ2-5 many TRBV15 TRBD1 CATSRDGQGEETQYF TGTGCCACCAGCAGAGACGGACAGGGGGAAGAGACCCAGTACTTC
TRBJ2-3 few TRBV7-9 - CASSLAVVSSTDTQYF TGTGCCAGCAGCTTAGCCGTGGTTAGCAGCACAGATACGCAGTATTTT
TRBJ1-6 few TRBV13 TRBD1 CASSTRTGGSPLHF TGTGCCAGCAGCACCCGGACAGGGGGTTCACCCCTCCACTTT
TRBJ2-7 many TRBV5-1 - CASSLSQFGRAPEQYF TGCGCCAGCAGCTTGTCCCAATTTGGCAGGGCCCCCGAGCAGTACTTC
TRBJ2-4 - TRBV12-3/TRBV12-4 - CANSFSLGTGLATDF TGTGCCAACAGTTTTAGTTTGGGGACAGGACTAGCAACAGACTTC
TRBJ2-2 - TRBV12-3/TRBV12-4 TRBD2 CASSLLLAGSGELFF TGTGCCAGCAGTTTATTACTAGCGGGATCCGGGGAGCTGTTTTTT
TRBJ2-7 - TRBV6-5 - CASSSRDGLTSYEQYF TGTGCCAGCAGTTCCCGCGACGGTCTGACCTCCTACGAGCAGTACTTC
TRBJ2-1 - TRBV29-1 TRBD2 CSVVTRLAGGNEQFF TGCAGCGTTGTGACCCGACTAGCGGGAGGCAATGAGCAGTTCTTC
TRBJ2-1 few TRBV3-1 TRBD2 CTSSLDSLAGVGDEQFF TGTACCAGCAGCCTGGACAGCTTAGCGGGAGTCGGGGATGAGCAGTTCTTC
TRBJ2-5 few TRBV6-5 TRBD1 CASSQGGGFQETQYF TGTGCCAGCAGCCAAGGGGGCGGGTTCCAAGAGACCCAGTACTTC
TRBJ1-6 many TRBV7-9 TRBD1 CASSGPGTASSYNSPLHF TGTGCCAGCAGCGGTCCCGGGACAGCGAGCTCCTATAATTCACCCCTCCACTTT
TRBJ2-7 - TRBV6-2/TRBV6-3 - CASSYAYRGNHEQYF TGTGCCAGCAGTTACGCCTACCGAGGCAACCACGAGCAGTACTTC
TRBJ2-1 many TRBV29-1 TRBD2 CSVTRTSGRTYNEQFF TGCAGCGTTACCCGGACTAGCGGGAGGACCTACAATGAGCAGTTCTTC
TRBJ2-3 - TRBV18 - CASSRSQRTDTQYF TGTGCCAGCTCACGGTCTCAGCGCACAGATACGCAGTATTTT
TRBJ2-6 few TRBV7-2 - CASSLAGGVSGANVLTF TGTGCCAGCAGCTTAGCGGGGGGCGTCTCTGGGGCCAACGTCCTGACTTTC
TRBJ2-5 - TRBV19 TRBD1 CASSRQGEGETQYF TGTGCCTCAAGCCGGCAGGGGGAAGGAGAGACCCAGTACTTC
TRBJ2-3 - TRBV5-1 - CASSLGLARTDTQYF TGCGCCAGCAGCTTGGGTCTAGCGAGGACAGATACGCAGTATTTT
TRBJ2-7 - TRBV4-3 - CASSQDLDPSYEQYF TGCGCCAGCAGCCAAGATCTGGACCCTTCCTACGAGCAGTACTTC